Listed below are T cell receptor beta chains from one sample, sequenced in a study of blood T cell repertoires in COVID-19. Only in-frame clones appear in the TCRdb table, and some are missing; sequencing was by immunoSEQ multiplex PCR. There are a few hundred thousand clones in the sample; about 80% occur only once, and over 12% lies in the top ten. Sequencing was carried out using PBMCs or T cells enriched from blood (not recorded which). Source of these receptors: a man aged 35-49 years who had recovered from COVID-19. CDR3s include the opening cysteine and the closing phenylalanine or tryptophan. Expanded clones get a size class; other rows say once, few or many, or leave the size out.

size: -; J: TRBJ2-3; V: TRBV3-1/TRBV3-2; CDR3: CASSQVVRLAGTDTQYF
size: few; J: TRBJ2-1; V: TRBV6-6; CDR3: CASSYASGDLYNEQFF
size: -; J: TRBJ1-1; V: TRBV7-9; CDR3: CASSFTGLGTEAFF
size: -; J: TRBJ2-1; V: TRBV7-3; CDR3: CASSLQGATYNEQFF
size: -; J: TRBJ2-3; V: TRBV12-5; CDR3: CASGATSGGTQYF
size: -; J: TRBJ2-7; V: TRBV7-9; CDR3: CASSLDRSGTYEQYF
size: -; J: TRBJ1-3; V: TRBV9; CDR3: CASSVEASSGNTIYF
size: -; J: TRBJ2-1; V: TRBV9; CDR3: CASSGGLGGSYNEQFF
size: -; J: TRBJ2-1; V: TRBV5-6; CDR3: CASSLALGGVQFF
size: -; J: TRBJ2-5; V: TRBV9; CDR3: CASSERTSGSQETQYF
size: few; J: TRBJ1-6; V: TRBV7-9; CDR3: CASSSSAGGLTPLHF
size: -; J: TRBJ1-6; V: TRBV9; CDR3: CASSQGTRESPLHF
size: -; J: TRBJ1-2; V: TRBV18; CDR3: CASSPRTGGISNRYGYTF
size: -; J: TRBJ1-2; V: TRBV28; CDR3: CASSFGGILDGYTF
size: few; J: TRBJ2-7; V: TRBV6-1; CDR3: CASSEVGGGANEQYF
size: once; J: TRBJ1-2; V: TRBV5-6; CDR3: CASRQGRGYTF